This record covers a single T cell receptor beta chain. Its antigen is as yet unknown. The data were obtained in a study of cytomegalovirus exposure and HLA in healthy donors. Study-wide points: In vitro assays verified that three CMV-associated chains recognized CMV antigens specifically. Most subjects' HLA-A and HLA-B alleles were reportedly predicted from TCR beta sequences.

Vbeta (60) and Jbeta (13) primers were used in the PCR. TCRdb's table, derived via immunoSEQ multiplex PCR, lists solely in-frame clones and lacks some. The sample lists about 190,000 clones, over 80% occurring once. CDR3 length: 19 amino acids. Trimming removed 6 bases from V and 2 bases from J; junction bases left unmatched: 13. Germline V gene lookup returns CDR1 MNHEY and CDR2 SMNVEV (reference sequence). The rearrangement links TRBV27 to TRBJ2-1, with 13 nucleotides matching TRBD2. Sequences were obtained from PBMCs. The sequence derives from a man younger than 45 in good health and CMV-seronegative. CDR3 protein: CASSSLPTSGRAPYNEQFF. The CDR3 bases are TGTGCCAGCAGCTCTCTTCCTACTAGCGGGAGGGCCCCCTACAATGAGCAGTTCTTC.